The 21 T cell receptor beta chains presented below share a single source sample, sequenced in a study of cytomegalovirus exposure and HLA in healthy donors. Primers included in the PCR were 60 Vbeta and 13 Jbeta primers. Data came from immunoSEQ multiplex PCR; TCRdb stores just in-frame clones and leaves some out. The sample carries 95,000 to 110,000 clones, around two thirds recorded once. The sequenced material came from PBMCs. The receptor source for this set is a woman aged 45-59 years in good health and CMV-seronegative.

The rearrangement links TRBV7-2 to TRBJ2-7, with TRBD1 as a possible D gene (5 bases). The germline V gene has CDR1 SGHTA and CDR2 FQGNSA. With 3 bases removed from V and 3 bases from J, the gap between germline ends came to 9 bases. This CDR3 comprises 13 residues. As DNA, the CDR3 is TGTGCCAGCAGCTTTCACAGGAACTACGAGCAGTACTTC. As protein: CASSFHRNYEQYF.

CDR3 loop: CASSSPGLGSEQFF. DNA of the CDR3: TGTGCCTCCTCTTCCCCGGGACTAGGAAGTGAGCAGTTCTTC. The rearrangement uses TRBV28 and TRBJ2-1; 8 bases are shared with TRBD2. The germline V gene encodes CDR1 MDHEN and CDR2 SYDVKM. The CDR3 loop spans 14 amino acids. Unmatched junction bases numbered 15, after V lost 11 bases and J lost 9 bases.

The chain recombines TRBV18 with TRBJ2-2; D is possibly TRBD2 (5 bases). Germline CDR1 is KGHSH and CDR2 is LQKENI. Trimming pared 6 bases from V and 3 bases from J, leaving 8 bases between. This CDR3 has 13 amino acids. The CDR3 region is CASSFGDTGELFF. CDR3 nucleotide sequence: TGTGCCAGCTCTTTCGGGGACACCGGGGAGCTGTTTTTT.

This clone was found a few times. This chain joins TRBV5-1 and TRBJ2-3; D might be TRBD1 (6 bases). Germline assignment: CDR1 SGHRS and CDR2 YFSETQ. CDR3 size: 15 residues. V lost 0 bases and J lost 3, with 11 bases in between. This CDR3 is CASSLEGRGTDTQYF. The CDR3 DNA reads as TGCGCCAGCAGCTTGGAGGGCAGGGGTACAGATACGCAGTATTTT.

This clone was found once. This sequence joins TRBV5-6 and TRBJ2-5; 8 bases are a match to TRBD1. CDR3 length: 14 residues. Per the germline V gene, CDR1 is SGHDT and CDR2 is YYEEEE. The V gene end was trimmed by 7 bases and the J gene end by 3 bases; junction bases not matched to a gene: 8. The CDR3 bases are TGTGCCAGCCACTGGACAGGGCGGGAAGAGACCCAGTACTTC. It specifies CASHWTGREETQYF.

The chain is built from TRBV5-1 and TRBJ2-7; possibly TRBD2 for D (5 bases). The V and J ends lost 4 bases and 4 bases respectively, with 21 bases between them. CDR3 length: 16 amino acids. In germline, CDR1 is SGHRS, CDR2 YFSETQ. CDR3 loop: CASSPERGEGFYEQYF. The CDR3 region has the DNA TGCGCCAGCAGCCCCGAACGCGGAGAGGGTTTTTACGAGCAGTACTTC.

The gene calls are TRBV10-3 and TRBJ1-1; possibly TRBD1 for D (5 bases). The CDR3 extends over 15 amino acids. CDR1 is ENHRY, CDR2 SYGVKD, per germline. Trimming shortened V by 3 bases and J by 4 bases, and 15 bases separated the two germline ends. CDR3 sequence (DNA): TGTGCCATCAGTGATGTGAATTTTGGGGCCACTGAAGCTTTCTTT. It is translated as CAISDVNFGATEAFF.

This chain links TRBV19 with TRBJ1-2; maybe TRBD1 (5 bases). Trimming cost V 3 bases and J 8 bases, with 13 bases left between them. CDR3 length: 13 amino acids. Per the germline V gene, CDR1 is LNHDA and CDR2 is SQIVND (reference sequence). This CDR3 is CASSIRERGGYTF. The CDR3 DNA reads TGTGCCAGTAGTATCAGGGAGCGGGGAGGCTACACCTTC.

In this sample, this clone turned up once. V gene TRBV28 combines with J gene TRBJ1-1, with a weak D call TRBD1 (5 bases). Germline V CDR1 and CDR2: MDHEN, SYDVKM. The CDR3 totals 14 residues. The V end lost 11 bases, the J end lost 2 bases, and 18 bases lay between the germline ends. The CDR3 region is CAAQRGGVNTEAFF. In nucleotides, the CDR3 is TGTGCCGCCCAGCGAGGAGGGGTTAACACTGAAGCTTTCTTT.

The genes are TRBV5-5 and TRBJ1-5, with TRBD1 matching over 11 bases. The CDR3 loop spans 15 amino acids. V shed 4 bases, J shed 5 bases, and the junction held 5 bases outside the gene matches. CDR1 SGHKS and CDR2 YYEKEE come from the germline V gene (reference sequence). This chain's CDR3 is CASSIWDRGDQPQHF. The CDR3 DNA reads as TGTGCCAGCAGCATTTGGGACAGGGGGGATCAGCCCCAGCATTTT.

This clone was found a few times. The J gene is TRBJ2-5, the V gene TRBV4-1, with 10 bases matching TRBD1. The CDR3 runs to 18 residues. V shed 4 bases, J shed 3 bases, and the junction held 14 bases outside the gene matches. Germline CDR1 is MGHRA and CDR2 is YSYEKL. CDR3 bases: TGCGCCAGCAGCCTACTAATGTCCGGGACAGGGGTCGAAGAGACCCAGTACTTC. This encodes CASSLLMSGTGVEETQYF.

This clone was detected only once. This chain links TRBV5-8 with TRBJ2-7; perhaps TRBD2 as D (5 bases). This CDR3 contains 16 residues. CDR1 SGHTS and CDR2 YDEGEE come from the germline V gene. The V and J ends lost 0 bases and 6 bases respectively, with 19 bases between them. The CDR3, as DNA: TGTGCCAGCAGCTTGGGAGGGCCAGCATTGGGGTTCGAGCAGTACTTC. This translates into CASSLGGPALGFEQYF.

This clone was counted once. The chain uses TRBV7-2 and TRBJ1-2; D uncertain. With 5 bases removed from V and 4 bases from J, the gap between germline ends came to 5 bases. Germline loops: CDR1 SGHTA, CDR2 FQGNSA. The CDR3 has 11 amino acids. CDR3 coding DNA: TGTGCCAGCAGCCCTCTCTATGGCTACACCTTC. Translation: CASSPLYGYTF. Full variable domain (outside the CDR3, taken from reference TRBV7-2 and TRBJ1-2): GAGVSQSPSNKVTEKGKDVELRCDPISGHTALYWYRQSLGQGLEFLIYFQGNSAPDKSGLPSDRFSAERTGGSVSTLTIQRTQQEDSAVYLCASSPLYGYTFGSGTRLTVV.

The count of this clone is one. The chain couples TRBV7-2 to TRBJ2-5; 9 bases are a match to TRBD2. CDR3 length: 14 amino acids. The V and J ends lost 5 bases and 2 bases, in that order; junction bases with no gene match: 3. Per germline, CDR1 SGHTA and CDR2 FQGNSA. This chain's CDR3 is CASSLTSGQETQYF. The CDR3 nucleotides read TGTGCCAGCAGCCTTACTAGCGGGCAAGAGACCCAGTACTTC. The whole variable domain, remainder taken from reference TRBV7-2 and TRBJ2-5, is GAGVSQSPSNKVTEKGKDVELRCDPISGHTALYWYRQSLGQGLEFLIYFQGNSAPDKSGLPSDRFSAERTGGSVSTLTIQRTQQEDSAVYLCASSLTSGQETQYFGPGTRLLVL.

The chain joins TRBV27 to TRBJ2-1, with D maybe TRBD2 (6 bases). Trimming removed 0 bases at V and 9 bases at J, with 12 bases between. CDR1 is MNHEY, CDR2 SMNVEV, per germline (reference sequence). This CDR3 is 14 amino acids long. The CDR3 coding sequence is TGTGCCAGCAGTTTATCCGTTGGAGGGGTTGAGCAGTTCTTC. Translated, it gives CASSLSVGGVEQFF.

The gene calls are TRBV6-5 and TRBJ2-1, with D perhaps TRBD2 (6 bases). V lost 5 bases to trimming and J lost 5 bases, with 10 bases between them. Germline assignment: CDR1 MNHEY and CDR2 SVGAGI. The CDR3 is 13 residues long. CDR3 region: CASSRTIHNEQFF. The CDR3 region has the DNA TGTGCCAGCAGTCGGACTATCCACAATGAGCAGTTCTTC.

The chain's CDR3 is CASSPRLAGGSEQFF. The CDR3 nucleotides are TGTGCCAGCAGCCCGAGACTAGCGGGAGGGAGTGAGCAGTTCTTC. This chain joins TRBV14 and TRBJ2-1; 14 bases are a match to TRBD2. V dropped 4 bases and J dropped 9; count of bases not matched to a gene: 5. The CDR3 has 15 residues. CDR1 SGHDN and CDR2 FVKESK come from the germline V gene.

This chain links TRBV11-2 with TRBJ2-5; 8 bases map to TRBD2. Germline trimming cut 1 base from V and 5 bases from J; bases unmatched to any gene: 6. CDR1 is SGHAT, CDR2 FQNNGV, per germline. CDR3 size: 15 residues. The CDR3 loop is CASSLGSGVLETQYF. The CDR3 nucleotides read TGTGCCAGCAGCTTAGGTAGCGGGGTTCTGGAGACCCAGTACTTC.

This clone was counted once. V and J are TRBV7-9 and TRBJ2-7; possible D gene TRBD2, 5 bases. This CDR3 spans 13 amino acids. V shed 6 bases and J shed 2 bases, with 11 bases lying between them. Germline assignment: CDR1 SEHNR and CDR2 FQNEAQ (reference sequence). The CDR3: CASRQDGAYEQYF. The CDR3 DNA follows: TGTGCCAGCAGACAAGACGGGGCCTACGAGCAGTACTTC. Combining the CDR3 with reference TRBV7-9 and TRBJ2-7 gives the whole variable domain DTGVSQNPRHKITKRGQNVTFRCDPISEHNRLYWYRQTLGQGPEFLTYFQNEAQLEKSRLLSDRFSAERPKGSFSTLEIQRTEQGDSAMYLCASRQDGAYEQYFGPGTRLTVT.

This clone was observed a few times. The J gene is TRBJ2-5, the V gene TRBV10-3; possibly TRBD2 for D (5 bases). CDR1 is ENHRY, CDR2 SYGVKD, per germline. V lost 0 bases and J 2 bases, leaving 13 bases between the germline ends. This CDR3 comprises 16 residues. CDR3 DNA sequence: TGTGCCATCAGTGAGTCGAACCGCGGGCTACAAGAGACCCAGTACTTC. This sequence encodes CAISESNRGLQETQYF.

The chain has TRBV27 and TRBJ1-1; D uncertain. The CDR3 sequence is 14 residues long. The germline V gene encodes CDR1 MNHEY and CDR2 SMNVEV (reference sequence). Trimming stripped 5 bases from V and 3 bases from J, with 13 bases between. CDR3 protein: CASSPQQPDTEAFF. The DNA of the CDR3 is TGTGCCAGCAGTCCCCAACAGCCGGACACTGAAGCTTTCTTT.